Detailed here is one T cell receptor beta chain. The antigen is unknown. This specimen comes from a study of regulatory T cells in long-lasting Graves disease. Whole-study results and caveats: Investigators studied peripheral blood only, not thyroid tissue. It is possible that accuracy was reduced by the small size of the sample.

Time point in this sample: newly diagnosed GD, antithyroid drugs for less than 3 months. RNA extracted from PBMCs served as the sequencing template. Germline lookup yields CDR1 MNHEY and CDR2 SVGAGI. The CDR3 loop spans 17 amino acids. V was shortened by 3 bases and J by 4 bases, with 19 bases between the two germline ends. Construction of the TCR beta libraries employed iRepertoire HTBI primers in conjunction with Arm-PCR of CDR3 regions. TCRdb re-analysed the multiplex PCR reads in MiXCR, keeping a single row per CDR3 protein. Of about 330,000 distinct CDR3 sequences listed, 15% to 20% were seen once; the top ten hold over 20%. The data also belong to a second study, concerning T cells in Graves' hyperthyroidism and ophthalmopathy. That paper notes: Researchers ran a first-round RT-PCR on the TCR CDR3 using the HTBI primer set.

This receptor was identified in a young woman with Graves disease. J is TRBJ1-5 and V is TRBV6-5; D ambiguous. Sample: peripheral blood mononuclear cells (PBMCs), taken at new diagnosis, from a patient treated with antithyroid drugs. CDR3 coding DNA: TGTGCCAGCAGTTATTCCGGACGGTCTTCGTGGAATCAGCCCCAGCATTTT. Amino acid sequence: CASSYSGRSSWNQPQHF.